The 15 T cell receptor beta chains below were found in one sample sequenced in a study of OX40 agonist ivuxolimab in advanced cancers. The assay was immunoSEQ multiplex PCR, and TCRdb's table has in-frame clones only and misses some. Of over 55,000 clones listed, about 92% were seen once; the top ten hold 1.1%. Sequencing used CD4+ or CD8+ T cells sorted from blood, obtained in a trial of the OX40 agonist ivuxolimab. These receptors all come from an adult with an advanced solid tumor such as melanoma, head and neck, liver or kidney cancer.

CDR3 residues: CASSFGVKETQYF. The DNA of the CDR3 is TGTGCCAGCAGCTTTGGAGTAAAGGAGACCCAGTACTTC. The V gene is TRBV11-2, the J gene TRBJ2-5; D gene unclear. V lost 3 bases, J lost 5 bases, and 10 bases lay in between. Germline V gives CDR1 SGHAT, CDR2 FQNNGV. CDR3 size: 13 residues.

The genes are TRBV5-4 and TRBJ1-1; unclear D gene. Trimming took 3 bases from V and 8 from J, leaving 11 bases between them. This CDR3 spans 12 amino acids. CDR1 is SGHNT, CDR2 YYREEE, per germline (reference sequence). DNA of the CDR3: TGTGCCAGCAGCTCCATCAAGGGAGAAGCTTTCTTT. Its translation: CASSSIKGEAFF.

The chain employs TRBV2 and TRBJ2-7; a weak D match, TRBD2 (7 bases). This CDR3 is 15 amino acids long. Trimming pared 8 bases from V and 0 bases from J, leaving 17 bases between. Germline CDR1 and CDR2: SNHLY and FYNNEI. CDR3 nucleotides: TGTGCCAGCGTCCCAAAGGGGGGGCTCTCCTACGAGCAGTACTTC. Translating gives CASVPKGGLSYEQYF.

The chain links TRBV2 to TRBJ2-7, with TRBD2 as a possible D gene (6 bases). This CDR3 spans 14 amino acids. V was pared by 1 base and J by 5 bases, with 12 bases between. The germline CDR1 and CDR2 sequences are SNHLY and FYNNEI. The CDR3 region is CASSEGGGLDEQYF. Written as DNA, the CDR3 is TGTGCCAGCAGTGAAGGAGGAGGGTTGGACGAGCAGTACTTC.

The gene calls are TRBV10-3 and TRBJ2-2; TRBD2 aligns across 8 bases. The length of the CDR3 is 15 residues. Germline V gene lookup returns CDR1 ENHRY and CDR2 SYGVKD. With V trimmed by 0 bases and J by 4 bases, 1 base remained unmatched. CDR3 region: CAISESAGGTGELFF. CDR3 nucleotides: TGTGCCATCAGTGAGTCTGCGGGGGGCACCGGGGAGCTGTTTTTT.

V and J are TRBV6-5 and TRBJ1-4; D may be TRBD1 (5 bases). In germline, CDR1 is MNHEY, CDR2 SVGAGI. The CDR3 is 14 residues long. V dropped 6 bases and J dropped 5 bases, with 13 bases sitting between them. The chain's CDR3 is CASSHGGGNEKLFF. For the CDR3, the DNA is TGTGCCAGCAGCCACGGGGGGGGGAATGAAAAACTGTTTTTT.

The J gene is TRBJ2-1, the V gene TRBV7-6; 9 positions agree with TRBD1. This CDR3 is built from 14 residues. Trimming at V came to 4 bases and at J to 7 bases, leaving 5 bases not matched to a gene. The V gene's germline CDR1 is SGHVS and CDR2 FNYEAQ. As DNA, the CDR3 is TGTGCCAGCAGCTCCTGGACAGGGGATAATGAGCAGTTCTTC. This translates into CASSSWTGDNEQFF.

This clone was detected only once. The chain is built from TRBV19 and TRBJ1-2; tentative D call: TRBD1 (5 bases). The ends were cut back, 2 bases at V and 7 bases at J, with 14 bases in the middle. Germline assignment: CDR1 LNHDA and CDR2 SQIVND (reference sequence). The CDR3 runs to 14 residues. DNA for the CDR3: TGTGCCAGTAGTATAAGCGGCCGGGGGTCTGGCTACACCTTC. Protein product: CASSISGRGSGYTF.

V usage is TRBV19 and J usage is TRBJ2-7, with D possibly being TRBD2 (5 bases). The CDR3 contains 13 residues. The V gene's germline CDR1 is LNHDA and CDR2 SQIVND (reference sequence). The V end lost 5 bases, the J end lost 3 bases, and 11 bases lay between the germline ends. The CDR3 is CASSAYGDYEQYF. As DNA, the CDR3 is TGTGCCAGTAGTGCTTACGGGGACTACGAGCAGTACTTC.

The rearrangement uses TRBV2 and TRBJ2-1; D may be TRBD2 (5 bases). Trimming took off 8 bases at V and 6 bases at J, with 11 bases between the two ends. Per germline, CDR1 SNHLY and CDR2 FYNNEI. The CDR3 extends over 12 amino acids. Written as DNA, the CDR3 is TGTGCCAGCGGGAGAGGACTCAATGAGCAGTTCTTC. This sequence encodes CASGRGLNEQFF. The full variable domain, completed using reference TRBV2 and TRBJ2-1, is EPEVTQTPSHQVTQMGQEVILRCVPISNHLYFYWYRQILGQKVEFLVSFYNNEISEKSEIFDDQFSVERPDGSNFTLKIRSTKLEDSAMYFCASGRGLNEQFFGPGTRLTVL.

This clone was detected a few times. The chain links TRBV30 to TRBJ1-2; 9 positions match TRBD1. The junction had 9 bases not matched to a gene; V was cut back by 2 bases and J by 2 bases. The CDR3 runs to 16 residues. Per germline, CDR1 GTSNPN and CDR2 SVGIG (reference sequence). CDR3 DNA: TGTGCCTGGAGTTCTCCGGGACAGGGTATAAACTATGGCTACACCTTC. This translates into CAWSSPGQGINYGYTF.

The rearrangement joins TRBV5-1 to TRBJ2-3, with a possible D match to TRBD2 (6 bases). CDR1 SGHRS and CDR2 YFSETQ come from the germline V gene. This CDR3 comprises 15 residues. V was trimmed by 0 bases and J by 0 bases, leaving 8 bases between them. CDR3 DNA: TGCGCCAGCAGCTTGGCCGGGACTAGCACAGATACGCAGTATTTT. This translates into CASSLAGTSTDTQYF.

The rearrangement links TRBV2 to TRBJ1-4, with a weak D call TRBD1 (5 bases). The CDR3 length is 15 residues. Trimming took off 3 bases at V and 7 bases at J, with 15 bases between the two ends. Looked up from germline, CDR1 is SNHLY and CDR2 is FYNNEI. In DNA, the CDR3 is TGTGCCAGCAGTGACCCCGCGCAGGGCTCTGAAAAACTGTTTTTT. This gives the protein CASSDPAQGSEKLFF.

The V and J genes are TRBV4-1 and TRBJ2-5; 8 bases fit TRBD1. The CDR3 has 16 residues. With V trimmed by 1 base and J by 4 bases, 8 bases remained unmatched. From germline, CDR1 is MGHRA and CDR2 YSYEKL. The CDR3 loop reads CASSQGTGGGGETQYF. CDR3 coding DNA: TGCGCCAGCAGCCAAGGAACAGGGGGAGGAGGAGAGACCCAGTACTTC.

The chain is built from TRBV6-1 and TRBJ1-2; D not resolved. Per germline, CDR1 MNHNS and CDR2 SASEGT. Trimming shortened V by 2 bases and J by 4 bases, and 8 bases separated the two germline ends. The CDR3 length is 13 residues. The CDR3 bases are TGTGCCAGCAGTGAACAGAAGGGCTATGGCTACACCTTC. This gives the protein CASSEQKGYGYTF.